Sequencing of this T cell receptor (beta chain) was carried out in a study of blood T cell repertoires in COVID-19. Study details: PBMCs, B-cell-depleted T cells, or T cells were the source of the cDNA or gDNA that made up the material.

The V end lost 8 bases, the J end lost 7 bases, and 17 bases lay between the germline ends. CDR1 and CDR2 from the germline V gene are SNHLY and FYNNEI. This CDR3 comprises 14 residues. As originally analysed: By means of reference gene primer amplification, nucleated cell counts were estimated. Profiling relied on immunoSEQ multiplex PCR, and the TCRdb table lists in-frame clones only, not all of them. For V, J and clone size, that table is used; D and trimming come from the DNA. The sample carries nearly 65,000 clones, about 86% recorded once. The V and J genes are TRBV2 and TRBJ2-2; D possibly corresponds to TRBD2 (5 bases). The sequence was collected from a human donor in a cohort sampled during active COVID-19. The sequenced sample was peripheral blood. The CDR3: CASLLSRAVGELFF. Written as DNA, the CDR3 is TGTGCCAGCCTCCTGAGCCGAGCGGTCGGGGAGCTGTTTTTT.